Listed here are 2 T cell receptor beta chains from one sample, sequenced in a study of blood T cells in healthy people across ages. For the second PCR, which ran for roughly 7 to 11 cycles, a sample-barcoded 5' primer and a J-beta primer mix were used. TCRdb itself ran the 5' RACE reads through MiXCR, one entry per CDR3 protein. The sample holds 800,000 or so distinct CDR3 sequences, under 80% seen once. What was sequenced was blood. Receptors originate from a man aged 30 to 39 in good health.

This clonotype was observed a handful of times. V gene TRBV20-1 combines with J gene TRBJ2-5; D call uncertain. Germline V CDR1 and CDR2: DFQATT, SNEGSKA (reference sequence). Trimming cost V 6 bases and J 5 bases, with 19 bases left between them. The CDR3 consists of 14 residues. The CDR3 region is CSATRSLLQETQYF. The CDR3, as DNA: TGCAGTGCCACACGATCATTATTACAGGAGACCCAGTACTTC.

In its sample, this clonotype was seen a few times. This sequence joins TRBV7-2 and TRBJ2-3; 12 positions agree with TRBD2. The CDR3 sequence is 17 residues long. The trim removed 0 bases at V and 5 bases at J, leaving 6 bases unmatched. Per the germline V gene, CDR1 is SGHTA and CDR2 is FQGNSA. The CDR3 is CASSLAPSGGAGDTQYF. CDR3 nucleotides: TGTGCCAGCAGCTTAGCACCTAGCGGGGGGGCTGGAGATACGCAGTATTTT.